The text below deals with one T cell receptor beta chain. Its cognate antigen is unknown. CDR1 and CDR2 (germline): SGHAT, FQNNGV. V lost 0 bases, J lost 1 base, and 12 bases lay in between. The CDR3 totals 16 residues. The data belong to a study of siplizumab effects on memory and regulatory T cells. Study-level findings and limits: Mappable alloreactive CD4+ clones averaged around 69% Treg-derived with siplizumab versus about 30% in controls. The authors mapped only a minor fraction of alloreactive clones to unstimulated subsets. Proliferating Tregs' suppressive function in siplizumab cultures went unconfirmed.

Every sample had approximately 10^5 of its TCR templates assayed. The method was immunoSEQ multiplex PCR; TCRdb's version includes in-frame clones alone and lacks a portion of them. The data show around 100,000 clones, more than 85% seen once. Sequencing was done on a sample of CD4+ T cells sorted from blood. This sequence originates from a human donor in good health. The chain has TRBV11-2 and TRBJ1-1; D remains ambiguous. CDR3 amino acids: CASSLEFGKTNTEAFF. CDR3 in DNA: TGTGCCAGCAGCTTAGAATTTGGAAAGACGAACACTGAAGCTTTCTTT.